This T cell receptor (beta chain) emerged from a study of cytomegalovirus exposure and HLA in healthy donors. Study results and limitations: Later on, an analysis found that several of the most significant clusters appeared to be linked to common viral pathogens, which included parvovirus B19. TCR beta V- and J-gene trimming was later associated with a missense DCLRE1C variant. Other equally common chains were less clonally expanded than HLA-associated TCR beta chains, a later analysis showed.

About this clone: The antigen remains undetermined.

Trimming cost V 6 bases and J 3 bases, with 14 bases left between them. This CDR3 is built from 14 residues. Germline V lookup: CDR1 SNHLY, CDR2 FYNNEI. With 60 Vbeta and 13 Jbeta primers, the PCR was carried out. As handled by the study authors: A later analysis counted 80 million or so unique TCR beta chains, around 12 million shared. Sequencing was performed with immunoSEQ multiplex PCR; in TCRdb, only in-frame clones are kept and a portion is missing. V, J and clone size reflect that table, while D and trimming were determined from the DNA. Among 130,000 or so clones listed, roughly 80% were seen once.

Material: PBMCs. The TCR was taken from a middle-aged woman in good health and CMV-seropositive. This chain links TRBV2 with TRBJ1-2; D gene ambiguous. This CDR3 reads CASSAYTPDYGYTF. The CDR3 DNA sequence: TGTGCCAGCAGCGCCTATACCCCGGACTATGGCTACACCTTC.